This T cell receptor (beta chain) was captured in a study of CD8+ T cells in alopecia areata. The germline V gene encodes CDR1 SEHNR and CDR2 FQNEAQ (reference sequence). The CDR3 runs to 15 residues. Trimming shortened V by 1 base and J by 3 bases, and 13 bases separated the two germline ends. The treatment here: oral pan-JAK inhibitor, 5-10 mg twice daily. The authors extracted RNA and reverse transcribed it into cDNA as the sequencing template. Measured with immunoSEQ multiplex PCR; TCRdb has only the in-frame clones, and not every one. The table has 200,000 or so clones, 43% seen once. Sequences were derived from CD4+ T cells sorted from blood, sampled around week 36, from a patient treated with tofacitinib. This sequence originates from a human donor with alopecia areata. J is TRBJ2-7 and V is TRBV7-9, with a possible D match to TRBD1 (5 bases). In nucleotides, the CDR3 is TGTGCCAGCAGCTTAGGGTGGGGCAGGGACTACGAGCAGTACTTC. The encoded protein is CASSLGWGRDYEQYF.